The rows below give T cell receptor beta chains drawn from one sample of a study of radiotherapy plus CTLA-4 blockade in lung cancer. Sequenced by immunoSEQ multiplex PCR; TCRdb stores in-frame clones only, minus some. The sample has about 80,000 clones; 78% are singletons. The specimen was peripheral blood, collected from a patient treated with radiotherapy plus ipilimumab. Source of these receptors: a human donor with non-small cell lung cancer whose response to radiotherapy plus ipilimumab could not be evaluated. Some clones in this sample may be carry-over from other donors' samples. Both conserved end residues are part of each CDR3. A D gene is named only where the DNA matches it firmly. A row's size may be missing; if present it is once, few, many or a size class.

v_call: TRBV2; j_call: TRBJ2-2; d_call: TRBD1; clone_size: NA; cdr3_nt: TGTGCCAGTAACGAACGGACAGGGACCACCGGGGAGCTGTTTTTT; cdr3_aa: CASNERTGTTGELFF
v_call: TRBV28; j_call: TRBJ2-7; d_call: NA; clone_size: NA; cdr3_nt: TGTGCCAGCAGACCACAGGTACCTTACGAGCAGTACTTC; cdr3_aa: CASRPQVPYEQYF
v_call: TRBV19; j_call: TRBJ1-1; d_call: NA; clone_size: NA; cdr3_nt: TGTGCCAGCCGGTGGGCTTTGAACACTGAAGCTTTCTTT; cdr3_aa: CASRWALNTEAFF
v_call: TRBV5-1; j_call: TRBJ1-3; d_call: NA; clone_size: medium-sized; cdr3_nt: TGCGCCAGCAGCTTGGATCGCTCTGGAAACACCATATATTTT; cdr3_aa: CASSLDRSGNTIYF
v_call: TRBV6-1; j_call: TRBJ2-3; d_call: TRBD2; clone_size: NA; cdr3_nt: TGTGCCAGCAGTGAACTAGCGGGGGGACCATCCCCCACAGATACGCAGTATTTT; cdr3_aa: CASSELAGGPSPTDTQYF
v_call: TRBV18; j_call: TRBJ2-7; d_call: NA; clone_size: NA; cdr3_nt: TGTGCCAGCTCTGCCGGGGTTAGCTCCTACGAGCAGTACTTC; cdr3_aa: CASSAGVSSYEQYF
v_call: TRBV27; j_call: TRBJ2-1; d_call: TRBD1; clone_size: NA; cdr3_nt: TGTGCCACCAGACGGGACAGGGGGCTGAATGAGCAGTTCTTC; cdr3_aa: CATRRDRGLNEQFF
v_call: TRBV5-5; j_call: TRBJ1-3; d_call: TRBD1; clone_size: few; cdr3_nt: TGTGCCAGCAGCTTAGGACCGGGACAGGGGGCGAGTGGAAACACCATATATTTT; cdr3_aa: CASSLGPGQGASGNTIYF
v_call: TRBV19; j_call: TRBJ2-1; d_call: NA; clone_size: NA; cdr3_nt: TGTGCCAGTAGTATAACCAGTGCGGGACTCAATGAGCAGTTCTTC; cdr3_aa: CASSITSAGLNEQFF
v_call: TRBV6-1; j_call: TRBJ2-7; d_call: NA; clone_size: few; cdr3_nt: TGTGCCAGCAGGATACAGGGAAATAAAGTCTACGAGCAGTACTTC; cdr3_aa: CASRIQGNKVYEQYF
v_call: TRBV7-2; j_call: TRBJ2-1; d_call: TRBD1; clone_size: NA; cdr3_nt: TGTGCCAGCAGCTTGGGACAGGGAGCCTACAATGAGCAGTTCTTC; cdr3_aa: CASSLGQGAYNEQFF
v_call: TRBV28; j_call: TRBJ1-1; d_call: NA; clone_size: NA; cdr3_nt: TGTGCCAGCAGCTCAGACGAGGGCCCCACTGAAGCTTTCTTT; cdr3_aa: CASSSDEGPTEAFF
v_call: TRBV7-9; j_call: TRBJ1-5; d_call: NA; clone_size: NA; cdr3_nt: TGTGCCAGCAGCTTGGAGTATGAGCCCCAGCATTTT; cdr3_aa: CASSLEYEPQHF
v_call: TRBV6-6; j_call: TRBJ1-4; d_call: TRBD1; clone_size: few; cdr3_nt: TGTGCCAGCAGTTTTCAGGGGGCTGGGGAAAAACTGTTTTTT; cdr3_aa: CASSFQGAGEKLFF
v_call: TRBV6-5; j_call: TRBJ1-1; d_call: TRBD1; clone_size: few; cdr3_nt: TGTGCCAGCAGTGTTGGACAGGGGACCACTGAAGCTTTCTTT; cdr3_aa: CASSVGQGTTEAFF
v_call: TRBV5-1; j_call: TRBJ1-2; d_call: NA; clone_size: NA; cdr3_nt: TGCGCCAGCAGCTTGGCCCCAGGGTTGACCTATGGCTACACCTTC; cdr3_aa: CASSLAPGLTYGYTF
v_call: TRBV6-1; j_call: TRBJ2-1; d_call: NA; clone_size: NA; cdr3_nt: TGTGCCAGCACGCGGGCTAGAAGTGAGCAGTTCTTC; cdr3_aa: CASTRARSEQFF
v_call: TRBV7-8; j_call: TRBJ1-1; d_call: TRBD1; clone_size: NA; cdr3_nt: TGTGCCAGCAGCTTAGCGCAACAGGGGATAGGCACTGAAGCTTTCTTT; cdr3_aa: CASSLAQQGIGTEAFF
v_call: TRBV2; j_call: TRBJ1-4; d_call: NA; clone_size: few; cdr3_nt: TGTGCCAGCAGTGAAGCGACAGAGAAGGGTGAAAAACTGTTTTTT; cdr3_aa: CASSEATEKGEKLFF
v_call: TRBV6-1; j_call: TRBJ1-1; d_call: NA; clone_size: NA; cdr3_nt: TGTGCCAGCAGGGAGGATTCAATGAACACTGAAGCTTTCTTT; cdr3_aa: CASREDSMNTEAFF
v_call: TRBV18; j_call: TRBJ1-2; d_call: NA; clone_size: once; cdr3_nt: TGTGCCAGCTCACCATCTCAAACAGCTCATCACGCCGGCTACACCTTC; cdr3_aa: CASSPSQTAHHAGYTF
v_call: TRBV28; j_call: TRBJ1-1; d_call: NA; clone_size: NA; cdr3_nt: TGTGCCAGCAGTGTGGCGGGAAACACTGAAGCTTTCTTT; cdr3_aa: CASSVAGNTEAFF
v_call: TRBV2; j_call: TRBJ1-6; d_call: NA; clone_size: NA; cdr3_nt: TGTGCCAGCAGTGTGGAGGCCTATAATTCACCCCTCCACTTT; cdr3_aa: CASSVEAYNSPLHF
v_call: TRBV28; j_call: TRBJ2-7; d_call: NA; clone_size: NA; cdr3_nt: TGTGCCAGCAGTGCCGGGACACTGACCCCCTACGAGCAGTACTTC; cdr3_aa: CASSAGTLTPYEQYF
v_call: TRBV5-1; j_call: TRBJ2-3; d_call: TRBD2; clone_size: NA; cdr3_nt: TGCGCCAGCAGGGCTGGGGCAGGGAGGGTAGATACGCAGTATTTT; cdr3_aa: CASRAGAGRVDTQYF
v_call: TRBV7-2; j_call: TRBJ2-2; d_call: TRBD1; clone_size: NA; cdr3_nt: TGTGCCAGCAGCCCCGGACAGGGAAACACCGGGGAGCTGTTTTTT; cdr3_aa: CASSPGQGNTGELFF
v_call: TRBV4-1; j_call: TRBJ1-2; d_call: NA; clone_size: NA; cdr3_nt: TGCGCCAGCAGCCAAACGCAGGGGAACTATGGCTACACCTTC; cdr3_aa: CASSQTQGNYGYTF
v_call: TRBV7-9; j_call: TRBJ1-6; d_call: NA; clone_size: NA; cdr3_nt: TGTGCCAGCAGCTTAGGGTCTTCGCGGCAGGGGAGAACACCCCTCCACTTT; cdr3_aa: CASSLGSSRQGRTPLHF
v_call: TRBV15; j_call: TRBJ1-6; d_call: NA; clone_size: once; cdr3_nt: TGTGCCACCAGCAGGCGGGGGGGATATAATTCACCCCTCCACTTT; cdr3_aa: CATSRRGGYNSPLHF
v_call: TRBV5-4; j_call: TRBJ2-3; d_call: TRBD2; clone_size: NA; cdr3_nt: TGTGCCAGCAGCTCGGGACTAGCAAACACAGATACGCAGTATTTT; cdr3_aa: CASSSGLANTDTQYF
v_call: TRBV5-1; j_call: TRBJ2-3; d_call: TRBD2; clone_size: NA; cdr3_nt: TGCGCCAGCAGTCTTCTTAGCGGGGGGAGGGATACGCAGTATTTT; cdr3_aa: CASSLLSGGRDTQYF
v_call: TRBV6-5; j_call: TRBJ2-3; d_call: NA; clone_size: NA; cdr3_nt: TGTGCCAGCAGTTACGGGGGGGCCGTGGGAGATACGCAGTATTTT; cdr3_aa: CASSYGGAVGDTQYF
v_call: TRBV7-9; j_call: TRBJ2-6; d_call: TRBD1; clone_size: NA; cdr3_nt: TGTGCCAGCCTGACAGGGGGTCTCCTCTCTGGGGCCAACGTCCTGACTTTC; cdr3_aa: CASLTGGLLSGANVLTF
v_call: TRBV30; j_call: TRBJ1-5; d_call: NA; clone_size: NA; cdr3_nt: TGTGCCTGGGGCCCCACGGGGAGGGGCGATCAGCCCCAGCATTTT; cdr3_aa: CAWGPTGRGDQPQHF
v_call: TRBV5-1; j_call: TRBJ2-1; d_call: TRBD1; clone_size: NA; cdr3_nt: TGCGCCAGCTCGCCCCAGGGACAGGGGAACAATGAGCAGTTCTTC; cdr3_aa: CASSPQGQGNNEQFF
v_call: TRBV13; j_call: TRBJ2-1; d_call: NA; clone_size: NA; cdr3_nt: TGTGCCAGCAGCTTAGTCAGGAGGAACAATGAGCAGTTCTTC; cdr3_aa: CASSLVRRNNEQFF
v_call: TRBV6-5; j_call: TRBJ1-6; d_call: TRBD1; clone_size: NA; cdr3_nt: TGTGCCAGCAGTTACTCGGGACAGGGAAATTCACCCCTCCACTTT; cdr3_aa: CASSYSGQGNSPLHF
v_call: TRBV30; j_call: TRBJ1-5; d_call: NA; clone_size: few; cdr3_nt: TGTGCCTGGAGTGTTAGGGGGATGCAGCCCCAGCATTTT; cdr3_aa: CAWSVRGMQPQHF
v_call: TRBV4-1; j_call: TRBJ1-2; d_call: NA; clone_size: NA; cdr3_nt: TGCGCCAGCAGCCAGTCCCCAGGGGTTAACTATGGCTACACCTTC; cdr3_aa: CASSQSPGVNYGYTF
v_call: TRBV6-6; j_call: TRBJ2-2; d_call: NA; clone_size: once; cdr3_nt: TGTGCCAGCAGTGGACAAAACACCGGGGAGCTGTTTTTT; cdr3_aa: CASSGQNTGELFF
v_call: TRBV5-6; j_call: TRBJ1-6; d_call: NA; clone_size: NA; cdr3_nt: TGTGCCAGCAGCACCTGGGCGGGTGCACCCCTCCACTTT; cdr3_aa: CASSTWAGAPLHF
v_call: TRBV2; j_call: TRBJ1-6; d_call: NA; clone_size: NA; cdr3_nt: TGTGCCAGCAGGACGGGACAATATAATTCACCCCTCCACTTT; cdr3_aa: CASRTGQYNSPLHF
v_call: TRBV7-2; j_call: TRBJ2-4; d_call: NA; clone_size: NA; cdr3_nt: TGTGCCAGCAGCTCGGACGGGGATGGAGGGCAAAACATTCAGTACTTC; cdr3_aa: CASSSDGDGGQNIQYF
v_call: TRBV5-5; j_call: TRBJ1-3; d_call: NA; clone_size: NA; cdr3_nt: TGTGCCAGCAGCGATAGCAGGGTCTCAGGAAACACCATATATTTT; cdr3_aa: CASSDSRVSGNTIYF
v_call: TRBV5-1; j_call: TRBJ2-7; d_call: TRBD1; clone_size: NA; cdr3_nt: TGCGCCAGCAGCATTGTGCCCGGGACAGCAAGTTCCTACGAGCAGTACTTC; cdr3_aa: CASSIVPGTASSYEQYF
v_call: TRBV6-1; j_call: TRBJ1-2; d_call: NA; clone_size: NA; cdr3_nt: TGTGCCAGCAGGGACAAGGGAGGAGTCACCTTC; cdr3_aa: CASRDKGGVTF
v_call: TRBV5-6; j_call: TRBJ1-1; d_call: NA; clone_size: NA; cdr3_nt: TGTGCCAGCACCGACGTCGGGGTATTCACTGAAGCTTTCTTT; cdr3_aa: CASTDVGVFTEAFF
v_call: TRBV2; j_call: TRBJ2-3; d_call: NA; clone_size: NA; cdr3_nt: TGTGCCAGTAGAATAGGCACAGATACGCAGTATTTT; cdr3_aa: CASRIGTDTQYF
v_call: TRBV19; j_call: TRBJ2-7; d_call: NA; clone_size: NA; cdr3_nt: TGTGCCAGTAGCCCATTTCGAGCCTACGAGCAGTACTTC; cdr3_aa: CASSPFRAYEQYF
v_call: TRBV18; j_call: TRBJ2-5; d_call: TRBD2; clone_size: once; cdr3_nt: TGTGCCAGCTCCCCTACTAGCGGAGAAGAGACCCAGTACTTC; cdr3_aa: CASSPTSGEETQYF
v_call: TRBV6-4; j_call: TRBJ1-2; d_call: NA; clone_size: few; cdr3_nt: TGTGCCAGCAGTCCAGAGGAGGGGACGCCATATGGCTACACCTTC; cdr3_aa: CASSPEEGTPYGYTF
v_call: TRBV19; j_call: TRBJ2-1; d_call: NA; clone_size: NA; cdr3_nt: TGTGCCAGTAGTATCCCCAGGGGGGCGAAGTACAATGAGCAGTTCTTC; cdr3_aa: CASSIPRGAKYNEQFF
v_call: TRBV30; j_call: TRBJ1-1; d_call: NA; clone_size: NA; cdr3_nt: TGTGCCTGGGACAGAGATCCCATGAACACTGAAGCTTTCTTT; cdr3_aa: CAWDRDPMNTEAFF
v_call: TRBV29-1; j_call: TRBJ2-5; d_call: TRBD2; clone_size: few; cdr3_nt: TGCAGCGTTGGGACTAGCGGGGGTGGTGAGACCCAGTACTTC; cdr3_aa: CSVGTSGGGETQYF